Each of the 13 T cell receptor beta chains below was sequenced from the same sample in a study of blood T cells in healthy people across ages. Using a J-beta primer mix together with a sample-barcoded 5' primer, a second PCR was run for roughly 7 to 11 cycles. TCRdb reanalysed the 5' RACE reads using MiXCR and keeps one entry per CDR3 protein. This table holds approximately 1,700,000 distinct CDR3 sequences, around 40% found once. The sequencing input was blood. The source is a human donor in good health.

This clonotype has a count of ten or more. The chain employs TRBV13 and TRBJ2-3; D uncertain. CDR1 and CDR2 (germline): PRHDT, FYEKMQ (reference sequence). V was cut by 5 bases and J by 6 bases, with 12 bases left in between. The CDR3 sequence is 13 residues long. The CDR3 loop reads CASSPKGADTQYF. CDR3 DNA sequence: TGTGCCAGCAGCCCGAAGGGCGCCGATACGCAGTATTTT. The entire variable domain, with the rest obtained from reference TRBV13 and TRBJ2-3, is as follows: AAGVIQSPRHLIKEKRETATLKCYPIPRHDTVYWYQQGPGQDPQFLISFYEKMQSDKGSIPDRFSAQQFSDYHSELNMSSLELGDSALYFCASSPKGADTQYFGPGTRLTVL.

CDR3 in DNA: TGCAGTGCTAGAGAGACATTGGGGCGCTGGCAGCCCCAGCATTTT. Protein sequence: CSARETLGRWQPQHF. The genes are TRBV20-1 and TRBJ1-5; D is possibly TRBD1 (5 bases). The CDR3 is made up of 15 amino acids. Germline V gene sequence: CDR1 DFQATT, CDR2 SNEGSKA (reference sequence). Trimming took 0 bases from V and 7 from J, leaving 16 bases between them.

This clonotype was recorded a few times. This chain links TRBV5-1 with TRBJ2-2, with 7 bases fitting TRBD1. The germline gives CDR1 SGHRS, CDR2 YFSETQ. The CDR3 is made up of 16 amino acids. V lost 0 bases to trimming and J lost 6 bases; unmatched junction nucleotides: 8. Written as DNA, the CDR3 is TGCGCCAGCAGCTTGGAAGGGGGCAGTTTCCCCGGGGAGCTGTTTTTT. Protein: CASSLEGGSFPGELFF.

The V and J genes are TRBV7-2 and TRBJ2-3; D uncertain. CDR3 length: 14 residues. Germline V gene sequence: CDR1 SGHTA, CDR2 FQGNSA. V was trimmed by 1 base and J by 9 bases, leaving 14 bases between them. The CDR3 nucleotides are TGTGCCAGCAGCTTAGGTCCCAACCTAGACACGCAGTATTTT. It codes for CASSLGPNLDTQYF.

This clonotype came up a few times. The chain combines TRBV6-1 with TRBJ2-7; D unclear. The CDR3 is 16 amino acids. Per the germline V gene, CDR1 is MNHNS and CDR2 is SASEGT. V gave up 2 bases and J gave up 0 bases, with 14 bases separating them. The CDR3 here is CASSEMVLTSSYEQYF. The CDR3 bases are TGTGCCAGCAGTGAAATGGTACTTACGAGCTCCTACGAGCAGTACTTC.

This clonotype was seen more than once but under ten times. The V call is TRBV5-1, the J call TRBJ1-2; 8 positions agree with TRBD1. The CDR3 contains 15 residues. In germline, CDR1 is SGHRS, CDR2 YFSETQ. With V trimmed by 4 bases and J by 7 bases, 12 bases remained unmatched. The DNA for the CDR3 is TGCGCCAGCAGCCTCGGGACAGGCGGCCGAGGTGGCTACACCTTC. Its translation is CASSLGTGGRGGYTF.

This rearrangement joins TRBV20-1 to TRBJ1-1, with no clear D. The CDR3 has 11 amino acids. The germline CDR1 and CDR2 sequences are DFQATT and SNEGSKA (reference sequence). Deletions cut 1 base from V and 6 bases from J, with 6 bases between. Here the CDR3 DNA reads TGCAGTGCTAGAGGGCTCGCTGAAGCTTTCTTT. Its protein is CSARGLAEAFF.

This chain uses TRBV28 with TRBJ2-7; the match to TRBD1 covers 7 bases. Germline V CDR1 and CDR2: MDHEN, SYDVKM. The J segment lost 5 bases and the V segment lost 5 bases, leaving 9 bases of the junction unmatched. The CDR3 loop spans 14 amino acids. CDR3 bases: TGTGCCAGCAGTCCGACAGGGATCATCCACGAGCAGTACTTC. Its protein is CASSPTGIIHEQYF. The full variable domain, with the rest looked up from reference TRBV28 and TRBJ2-7, is DVKVTQSSRYLVKRTGEKVFLECVQDMDHENMFWYRQDPGLGLRLIYFSYDVKMKEKGDIPEGYSVSREKKERFSLILESASTNQTSMYLCASSPTGIIHEQYFGPGTRLTVT.

The table lists this clonotype with a few counts. The V and J genes are TRBV27 and TRBJ1-2, with 10 bases fitting TRBD1. Trimming took 3 bases from V and 3 from J; bases not matched to a gene: 4. Germline-derived CDR1 and CDR2 are MNHEY and SMNVEV (reference sequence). This CDR3 is 15 amino acids long. This chain's CDR3 is CASSFSTGGHYGYTF. CDR3 DNA: TGTGCCAGCAGTTTTTCGACAGGGGGCCACTATGGCTACACCTTC.

About this clonotype itself: The junction departs from the called germline gene at one end, perhaps through a read error. The V call is TRBV5-1, the J call TRBJ1-1; D remains unclear. Germline V gives CDR1 SGHRS, CDR2 YFSETQ. The CDR3 consists of 11 residues. The CDR3 nucleotides read TGCGCCAGCGGCTTGGACGGGGAAGCTTTCTTT. Translated: CASGLDGEAFF.

The rearrangement links TRBV7-3 to TRBJ2-4; tentatively, D is TRBD2 (5 bases). The CDR3 runs 16 residues. V lost 2 bases, J lost 4 bases, and 15 bases lay in between. Per the germline V gene, CDR1 is SGHTA and CDR2 is FQGTGA. The chain's CDR3 is CASSLEGGTDKNIQYF. The CDR3 DNA follows: TGTGCCAGCAGCTTAGAGGGTGGTACCGATAAAAACATTCAGTACTTC.

This sequence joins TRBV10-3 and TRBJ1-2; the D is unclear. The length of the CDR3 is 12 residues. The V gene's germline CDR1 is ENHRY and CDR2 SYGVKD. Trimming shortened V by 4 bases and J by 7 bases, and 10 bases separated the two germline ends. CDR3: CAISAPDSGYTF. The CDR3 nucleotides are TGTGCCATCAGTGCCCCGGACTCTGGCTACACCTTC.

The sample holds a few counts of this clonotype. V is TRBV2 and J is TRBJ2-1; D possibly matches TRBD1 or TRBD2 (6 bases each). Trimming removed 8 bases from V and 2 bases from J, with 10 bases in between. Germline assignment: CDR1 SNHLY and CDR2 FYNNEI. The CDR3 covers 13 residues. CDR3 DNA sequence: TGTGCCAGCGAAGGGGGGACCTACAATGAGCAGTTCTTC. It is translated as CASEGGTYNEQFF.